A single T cell receptor (beta chain) is shown here with its context. Antigen specificity is unknown. This CDR3 is also generated by other DNA sequences in the sample. The data were obtained in a study of T cell responses to AZD1222 COVID-19 vaccine. Whole-study results and caveats: Spike-wide vaccine-associated CD4 TCRs dominated at 160-218 and 743-854. White British ancestry dominated among donors, who included more females, and clonal diversity was possibly underestimated.

Profiled with immunoSEQ multiplex PCR; TCRdb holds only in-frame clones, not every one. This sample carries about 82,000 clones, 80% to 90% of them seen once, and the ten largest clones take about 12%. Germline V gene data show CDR1 as MGHRA and CDR2 as YSYEKL. J was trimmed by 1 base and V by 8 bases; bases with no gene match: 3. CDR3 length equals 15 residues. This chain links TRBV4-1 with TRBJ2-2, with TRBD2 identical over 11 bases. The sequence derives from an adult who received the AZD1222 COVID-19 vaccine. Material: peripheral blood, obtained 28 days after the second AZD1222 dose. CDR3: CASSTSGRNTGELFF. The CDR3 region has the DNA TGCGCCAGCTCCACTAGCGGGAGGAACACCGGGGAGCTGTTTTTT.